This T cell receptor beta chain was identified in a study of neurological immune-mediated disorders. The length of the CDR3 is 15 residues. Germline trimming cut 5 bases from V and 0 bases from J; bases unmatched to any gene: 6. Germline V gene data show CDR1 as SGHTS and CDR2 as YDEGEE. There are many counts of this clonotype. TCRdb passed the 5' RACE reads through MiXCR, listing each CDR3 protein once. Seen here are 14,000 or so distinct CDR3 sequences, less than 15% observed once, and the top ten hold about two fifths. The receptor was isolated from a female donor with HTLV-1-associated myelopathy (HAM/TSP). Sequenced material: CD8+ T cells from blood. V is TRBV5-8 and J is TRBJ2-3, with 7 bases fitting TRBD2. The CDR3 nucleotides read TGTGCCAGCAGTTCTAAAGCGGGAAGCACAGATACGCAGTATTTT. Its translation is CASSSKAGSTDTQYF.